One and the same sample provided the 31 T cell receptor beta chains below, sequenced in a study of shared clonotypes between healthy human individuals. Generated by immunoSEQ multiplex PCR, the TCRdb table keeps only in-frame clones and is missing some. The profile shows about 380,000 clones, about 96% of them singletons. The source material was memory CD8+ T cells sorted from blood. Subset here: CD45RO+ cells pooled with CCR7-negative TemRA cells. These receptors all stem from a man aged 25 to 45 in good health.

The rearrangement joins TRBV5-1 to TRBJ1-2, with D possibly being TRBD1 (6 bases). Germline CDR1 reads SGHRS; CDR2 reads YFSETQ. V was clipped by 4 bases and J by 5 bases, with 12 bases between them. This CDR3 contains 13 residues. The CDR3 bases are TGCGCCAGCAGCAGCGACAGGCGGTATGGCTACACCTTC. Its protein is CASSSDRRYGYTF.

This chain connects TRBV5-4 to TRBJ2-2, with D perhaps TRBD2 (6 bases). The length of the CDR3 is 15 residues. Germline CDR1 and CDR2: SGHNT and YYREEE (reference sequence). V shed 2 bases and J shed 1 base, with 9 bases lying between them. DNA for the CDR3: TGTGCCAGCAGCTTCGGGACTCTGAACACCGGGGAGCTGTTTTTT. Translation: CASSFGTLNTGELFF.

In DNA form, the CDR3 reads TGTGCCAGCAGCCTTACAGGGGCCGCCCAAAGAGAGACCCAGTACTTC. It translates to CASSLTGAAQRETQYF. The chain uses TRBV14 and TRBJ2-5, with TRBD1 matching 7 bases. With V trimmed by 4 bases and J by 4 bases, 12 bases remained unmatched. CDR1 is SGHDN and CDR2 is FVKESK in the germline V gene. The CDR3 totals 16 residues.

J is TRBJ2-2 and V is TRBV7-8; weak D call: TRBD2 (6 bases). Germline values: CDR1 SGHVS, CDR2 FQNEAQ. This CDR3 contains 16 residues. The V end lost 3 bases, the J end lost 5 bases, and 16 bases lay between the germline ends. CDR3 amino acids: CASSFFRGTRTGELFF. CDR3 nucleotides: TGTGCCAGCAGCTTTTTTAGAGGGACTCGTACCGGGGAGCTGTTTTTT.

This clone was detected once. The chain combines TRBV2 with TRBJ1-5, with a weak D call TRBD1 (5 bases). CDR3 size: 14 residues. Between the trimmed V and J ends, which lost 0 bases and 10 bases, there was a span of 13 bases. CDR1 and CDR2 (germline): SNHLY, FYNNEI. The CDR3 DNA is TGTGCCAGCAGTGAAGCTGGGGGGGAGCGACCCCAGCATTTT. Translating gives CASSEAGGERPQHF.

The V call is TRBV6-1, the J call TRBJ2-1, with 7 bases lining up with TRBD2. Germline V gene data show CDR1 as MNHNS and CDR2 as SASEGT. Losses at the gene ends were 8 bases for V and 4 bases for J; bases not matched to a gene: 5. The length of the CDR3 is 13 residues. In DNA, the CDR3 is TGTGCCAGCGCTCTAGCGGAATACAATGAGCAGTTCTTC. Translated: CASALAEYNEQFF.

The chain carries TRBV28 and TRBJ1-2, with D hard to call. V was pared by 5 bases and J by 1 base, with 8 bases between. From germline, CDR1 is MDHEN and CDR2 SYDVKM. CDR3 length: 13 residues. CDR3 residues: CASSPRYNYGYTF. The CDR3 DNA sequence: TGTGCCAGCAGTCCACGGTATAACTATGGCTACACCTTC.

The chain uses TRBV6-5 and TRBJ1-2; TRBD1 aligns across 8 bases. Losses at the gene ends were 0 bases for V and 7 bases for J; bases not matched to a gene: 4. This CDR3 is 14 amino acids long. Germline CDR1 is MNHEY and CDR2 is SVGAGI. The CDR3 DNA reads TGTGCCAGCAGTTACTCGGCCACAGGGGGTGGCTACACCTTC. The encoded protein is CASSYSATGGGYTF.

The J gene is TRBJ2-7, the V gene TRBV2, with D unresolved. The CDR3 contains 12 residues. V was pared by 6 bases and J by 5 bases, with 11 bases between. Germline values: CDR1 SNHLY, CDR2 FYNNEI. This CDR3 is CASSDTYHEQYF. The CDR3 bases are TGTGCCAGCAGCGACACGTACCACGAGCAGTACTTC.

For the CDR3, the DNA is TGCAGCGTCCGACAGGGGGCGGTAACTGAAGCTTTCTTT. Its protein is CSVRQGAVTEAFF. This chain links TRBV29-1 with TRBJ1-1, with 10 bases matching TRBD1. Per the germline V gene, CDR1 is SQVTM and CDR2 is ANQGSEA. The CDR3 is made up of 13 amino acids. The V and J ends lost 6 bases and 5 bases, in that order; junction bases with no gene match: 6.

The chain recombines TRBV18 with TRBJ1-1; unclear D gene. The CDR3 contains 15 residues. V dropped 2 bases and J dropped 3 bases, with 13 bases sitting between them. Looked up from germline, CDR1 is KGHSH and CDR2 is LQKENI. This chain's CDR3 is CASSPTLTEYTEAFF. The CDR3 DNA reads TGTGCCAGCTCACCAACTCTAACAGAATACACTGAAGCTTTCTTT.

J is TRBJ2-4 and V is TRBV5-4; 10 positions agree with TRBD1. Germline CDR1 and CDR2: SGHNT and YYREEE (reference sequence). Losses at the gene ends were 1 base for V and 8 bases for J; bases not matched to a gene: 3. The CDR3 totals 14 residues. CDR3 loop: CASSLSGTGDIQYF. The CDR3 DNA follows: TGTGCCAGCAGCTTGTCCGGGACAGGGGACATTCAGTACTTC.

The J gene is TRBJ2-6, the V gene TRBV5-4; D is perhaps TRBD1 (6 bases). The CDR3 runs to 15 residues. Trimming took off 4 bases at V and 4 bases at J, with 12 bases between the two ends. CDR1 and CDR2 from the germline V gene are SGHNT and YYREEE (reference sequence). The CDR3 DNA reads TGTGCCAGCAGCAGGGGGAGTGCCGGGGCCAACGTCCTGACTTTC. It translates to CASSRGSAGANVLTF.

The J gene is TRBJ2-1, the V gene TRBV28; a possible D gene is TRBD1 (5 bases). This CDR3 comprises 16 residues. Trimming took off 7 bases at V and 6 bases at J, with 22 bases between the two ends. The germline gives CDR1 MDHEN, CDR2 SYDVKM. The CDR3 region is CASIWGGIKGVNEQFF. The CDR3 nucleotides are TGTGCCAGCATATGGGGTGGTATCAAAGGGGTCAATGAGCAGTTCTTC. The whole variable domain, remainder taken from reference TRBV28 and TRBJ2-1, is DVKVTQSSRYLVKRTGEKVFLECVQDMDHENMFWYRQDPGLGLRLIYFSYDVKMKEKGDIPEGYSVSREKKERFSLILESASTNQTSMYLCASIWGGIKGVNEQFFGPGTRLTVL.

This chain links TRBV20-1 with TRBJ2-1; the D is unclear. CDR3 length: 11 residues. Looked up from germline, CDR1 is DFQATT and CDR2 is SNEGSKA (reference sequence). The V and J ends lost 6 bases and 8 bases respectively, with 11 bases between them. The CDR3 region has the DNA TGCAGTGCCCTCTTAAACTATGAGCAGTTCTTC. Amino acids: CSALLNYEQFF.

The DNA for the CDR3 is TGTGCCAGCAGGCGCGAGACCCAGTACTTC. It is translated as CASRRETQYF. The J gene is TRBJ2-5, the V gene TRBV7-9; D is unclear. Germline values: CDR1 SEHNR, CDR2 FQNEAQ (reference sequence). This CDR3 region has 10 residues. Trimming cost V 6 bases and J 5 bases, with 4 bases left between them.

This clone appeared a single time. The chain joins TRBV2 to TRBJ2-7; 15 nucleotides line up with TRBD2. Germline V gene lookup returns CDR1 SNHLY and CDR2 FYNNEI. The length of the CDR3 is 16 residues. Germline trimming cut 8 bases from V and 4 bases from J; bases unmatched to any gene: 9. The CDR3 spells CASWTSGRAPPYEQYF. For the CDR3, the DNA is TGTGCCAGCTGGACTAGCGGGAGGGCCCCCCCATACGAGCAGTACTTC.

The V gene is TRBV6-1, the J gene TRBJ1-2, with unresolved D. CDR1 is MNHNS, CDR2 SASEGT, per germline. Trimming took off 2 bases at V and 5 bases at J, with 12 bases between the two ends. This CDR3 is built from 14 residues. The CDR3 reads CASSERRRGYGYTF. The CDR3 region has the DNA TGTGCCAGCAGTGAAAGGCGCCGCGGGTATGGCTACACCTTC.

This sequence joins TRBV6-1 and TRBJ1-2; 9 positions match TRBD1. CDR3 length: 17 residues. The germline V gene encodes CDR1 MNHNS and CDR2 SASEGT. Trimming cost V 4 bases and J 5 bases; bases outside gene matches: 14. The CDR3 nucleotides are TGTGCCAGCAGTGGCCGGACAGGGGCCCTTCTTTTTTATGGCTACACCTTC. This gives the protein CASSGRTGALLFYGYTF.

This chain connects TRBV9 to TRBJ2-3; maybe TRBD1 (5 bases). V was cut by 0 bases and J by 5 bases, with 7 bases left in between. Germline values: CDR1 SGDLS, CDR2 YYNGEE. The length of the CDR3 is 13 residues. The CDR3 reads CASSVEGRDTQYF. For the CDR3, the DNA is TGTGCCAGCAGCGTAGAGGGGCGAGATACGCAGTATTTT.

The chain employs TRBV5-4 and TRBJ2-7; D perhaps matches TRBD2 (6 bases). Germline CDR1 reads SGHNT; CDR2 reads YYREEE (reference sequence). V was pared by 4 bases and J by 0 bases, with 14 bases between. CDR3 length equals 15 residues. The CDR3, as DNA: TGTGCCAGCAGCCCGAACCCGGGAGTCTCCTACGAGCAGTACTTC. Translated: CASSPNPGVSYEQYF.

V is TRBV12-5 and J is TRBJ2-7, with D perhaps TRBD1 (6 bases). This CDR3 contains 12 residues. The V gene lost 0 bases and the J gene lost 6 bases, with 6 bases spanning the gap. The germline V gene has CDR1 LGHNT and CDR2 FRNRAP. The CDR3 DNA follows: TGTGCTAGTGGTTTGGTACAGGGCGAGCAGTACTTC. This encodes CASGLVQGEQYF.

The gene calls are TRBV28 and TRBJ2-7, with 8 positions matching TRBD2. Looked up from germline, CDR1 is MDHEN and CDR2 is SYDVKM. The CDR3 covers 14 residues. The J segment lost 3 bases and the V segment lost 0 bases, leaving 1 base of the junction unmatched. The CDR3 sequence: CASSLWGTSYEQYF. The CDR3 DNA follows: TGTGCCAGCAGTTTATGGGGGACTAGCTACGAGCAGTACTTC.

This clone occurred once. The gene calls are TRBV2 and TRBJ2-4; D gene unclear. CDR3 length equals 15 residues. V dropped 5 bases and J dropped 8 bases, with 19 bases sitting between them. Per the germline V gene, CDR1 is SNHLY and CDR2 is FYNNEI. The DNA for the CDR3 is TGTGCCAGCAGTTCCCGACCCTCCCCACGTGACATTCAGTACTTC. Its translation is CASSSRPSPRDIQYF.

The chain carries TRBV5-1 and TRBJ2-5; 8 bases fit TRBD1. The CDR3 runs to 15 residues. Trimming cost V 0 bases and J 5 bases; bases outside gene matches: 6. Germline V gene lookup returns CDR1 SGHRS and CDR2 YFSETQ. The DNA of the CDR3 is TGCGCCAGCAGCTTGGTGGCAGGGGGCAGGGAGACCCAGTACTTC. Residues: CASSLVAGGRETQYF. The complete variable domain, with remaining parts taken from reference TRBV5-1 and TRBJ2-5, reads KAGVTQTPRYLIKTRGQQVTLSCSPISGHRSVSWYQQTPGQGLQFLFEYFSETQRNKGNFPGRFSGRQFSNSRSEMNVSTLELGDSALYLCASSLVAGGRETQYFGPGTRLLVL.

The genes are TRBV7-6 and TRBJ2-5, with D possibly matching TRBD1 (6 bases). Germline-derived CDR1 and CDR2 are SGHVS and FNYEAQ. V gave up 1 base and J gave up 1 base, with 10 bases separating them. The CDR3 is 15 residues long. DNA of the CDR3: TGTGCCAGCAGCTTAGTTTGGGGGCCCCAAGAGACCCAGTACTTC. This codes for CASSLVWGPQETQYF.

This sequence joins TRBV5-4 and TRBJ1-5; 7 nucleotides agree with TRBD1. CDR1 and CDR2 (germline): SGHNT, YYREEE (reference sequence). V lost 4 bases to trimming and J lost 4 bases; unmatched junction nucleotides: 5. The CDR3 covers 14 residues. Written as DNA, the CDR3 is TGTGCCAGCAGCCTCGGACAGGTGAATCAGCCCCAGCATTTT. Protein sequence: CASSLGQVNQPQHF.

This clone occurred once. The chain carries TRBV19 and TRBJ2-3; D remains unclear. CDR1 is LNHDA, CDR2 SQIVND, per germline (reference sequence). The CDR3 is made up of 13 amino acids. V lost 1 base, J lost 2 bases, and 4 bases lay in between. CDR3 residues: CASSIAHTDTQYF. DNA for the CDR3: TGTGCCAGTAGTATAGCCCACACAGATACGCAGTATTTT.

This chain uses TRBV28 with TRBJ2-7, with D perhaps given as TRBD1 or TRBD2 (5 bases each). Germline V CDR1 and CDR2: MDHEN, SYDVKM. This CDR3 is built from 14 residues. V was cut by 5 bases and J by 3 bases, with 14 bases left in between. DNA of the CDR3: TGTGCCAGCAGTCTGGGGGAAAGTGGCTACGAGCAGTACTTC. It translates to CASSLGESGYEQYF.

The chain is built from TRBV7-9 and TRBJ2-3; 8 nucleotides agree with TRBD1. Germline assignment: CDR1 SEHNR and CDR2 FQNEAQ (reference sequence). The trim removed 4 bases at V and 2 bases at J, leaving 2 bases unmatched. The CDR3 has 14 amino acids. CDR3 in DNA: TGTGCCAGCAGCTCGACAGGGGCCACAGATACGCAGTATTTT. This translates into CASSSTGATDTQYF. The full variable domain, rest sourced from reference TRBV7-9 and TRBJ2-3, is DTGVSQNPRHKITKRGQNVTFRCDPISEHNRLYWYRQTLGQGPEFLTYFQNEAQLEKSRLLSDRFSAERPKGSFSTLEIQRTEQGDSAMYLCASSSTGATDTQYFGPGTRLTVL.

J is TRBJ2-1 and V is TRBV4-2, with D unresolved. Trimming pared 4 bases from V and 0 bases from J, leaving 10 bases between. Germline V gene lookup returns CDR1 LGHNA and CDR2 YNFKEQ. CDR3 size: 15 residues. The CDR3 protein is CASSLTLSSYNEQFF. In DNA, the CDR3 is TGTGCCAGCAGCCTGACCCTCAGCTCCTACAATGAGCAGTTCTTC.